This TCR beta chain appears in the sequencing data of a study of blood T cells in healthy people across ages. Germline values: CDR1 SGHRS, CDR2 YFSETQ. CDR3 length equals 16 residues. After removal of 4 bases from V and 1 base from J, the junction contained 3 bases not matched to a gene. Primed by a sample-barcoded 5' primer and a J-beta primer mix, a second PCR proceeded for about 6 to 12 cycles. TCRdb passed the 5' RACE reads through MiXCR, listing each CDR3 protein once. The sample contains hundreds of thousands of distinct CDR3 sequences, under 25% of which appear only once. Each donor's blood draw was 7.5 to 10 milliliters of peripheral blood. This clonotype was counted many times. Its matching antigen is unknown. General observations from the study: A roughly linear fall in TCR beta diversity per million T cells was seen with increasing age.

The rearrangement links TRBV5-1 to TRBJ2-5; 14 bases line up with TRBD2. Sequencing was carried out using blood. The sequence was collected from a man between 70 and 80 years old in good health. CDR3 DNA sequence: TGCGCCAGCAGCCTCGGACTAGCGGGAGGCCAAGAGACCCAGTACTTC. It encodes CASSLGLAGGQETQYF. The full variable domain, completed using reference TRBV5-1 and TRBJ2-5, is KAGVTQTPRYLIKTRGQQVTLSCSPISGHRSVSWYQQTPGQGLQFLFEYFSETQRNKGNFPGRFSGRQFSNSRSEMNVSTLELGDSALYLCASSLGLAGGQETQYFGPGTRLLVL.